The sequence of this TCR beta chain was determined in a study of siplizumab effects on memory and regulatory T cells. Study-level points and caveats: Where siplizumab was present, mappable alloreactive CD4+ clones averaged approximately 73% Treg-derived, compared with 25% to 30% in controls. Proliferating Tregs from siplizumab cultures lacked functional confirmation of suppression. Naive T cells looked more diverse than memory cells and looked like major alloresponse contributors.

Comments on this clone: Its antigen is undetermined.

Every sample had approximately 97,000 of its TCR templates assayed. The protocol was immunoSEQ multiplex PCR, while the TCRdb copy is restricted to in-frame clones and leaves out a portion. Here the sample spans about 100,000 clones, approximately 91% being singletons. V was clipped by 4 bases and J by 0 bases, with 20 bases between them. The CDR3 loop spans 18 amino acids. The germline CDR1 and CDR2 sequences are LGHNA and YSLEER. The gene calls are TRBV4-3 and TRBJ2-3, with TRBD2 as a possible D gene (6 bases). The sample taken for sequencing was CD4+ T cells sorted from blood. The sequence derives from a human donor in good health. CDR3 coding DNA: TGCGCCAGCAGCCCACGTGTGTGGGGGGACCCTAGCACAGATACGCAGTATTTT. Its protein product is CASSPRVWGDPSTDTQYF.